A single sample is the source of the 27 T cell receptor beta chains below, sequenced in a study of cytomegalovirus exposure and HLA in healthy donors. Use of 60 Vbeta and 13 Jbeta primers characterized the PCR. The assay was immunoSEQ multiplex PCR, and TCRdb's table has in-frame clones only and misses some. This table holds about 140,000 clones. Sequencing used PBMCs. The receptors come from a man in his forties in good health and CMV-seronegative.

This CDR3 is CASSMGQGRYEQYF. The CDR3 DNA is TGTGCCAGTAGTATGGGACAGGGTCGCTACGAGCAGTACTTC. This chain uses TRBV19 with TRBJ2-7, with TRBD1 matching over 9 bases. CDR1 and CDR2 (germline): LNHDA, SQIVND (reference sequence). V shed 3 bases, J shed 3 bases, and the junction held 3 bases outside the gene matches. There are 14 residues in the CDR3.

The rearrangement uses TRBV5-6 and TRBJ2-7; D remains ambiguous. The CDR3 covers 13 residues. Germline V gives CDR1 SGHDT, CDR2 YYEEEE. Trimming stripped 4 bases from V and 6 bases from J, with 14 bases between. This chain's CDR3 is CASSPTGYAEQYF. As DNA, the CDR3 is TGTGCCAGCAGCCCCACCGGGTATGCCGAGCAGTACTTC.

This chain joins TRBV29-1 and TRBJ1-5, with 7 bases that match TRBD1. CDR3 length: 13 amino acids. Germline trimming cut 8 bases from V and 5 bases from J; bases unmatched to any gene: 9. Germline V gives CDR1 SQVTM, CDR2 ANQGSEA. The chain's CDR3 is CSYRQGLDQPQHF. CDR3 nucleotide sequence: TGCAGCTATAGACAGGGCCTGGATCAGCCCCAGCATTTT.

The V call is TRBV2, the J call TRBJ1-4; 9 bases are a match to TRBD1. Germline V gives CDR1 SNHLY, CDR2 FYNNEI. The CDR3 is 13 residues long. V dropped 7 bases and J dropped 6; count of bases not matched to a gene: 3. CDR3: CASTWDRDEKLFF. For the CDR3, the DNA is TGTGCCAGCACCTGGGACAGGGATGAAAAACTGTTTTTT.

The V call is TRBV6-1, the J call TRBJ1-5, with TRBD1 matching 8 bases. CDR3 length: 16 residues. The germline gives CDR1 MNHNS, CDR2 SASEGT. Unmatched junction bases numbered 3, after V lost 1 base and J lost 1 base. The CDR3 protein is CASSEGQGMSNQPQHF. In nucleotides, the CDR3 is TGTGCCAGCAGTGAAGGACAGGGGATGAGCAATCAGCCCCAGCATTTT.

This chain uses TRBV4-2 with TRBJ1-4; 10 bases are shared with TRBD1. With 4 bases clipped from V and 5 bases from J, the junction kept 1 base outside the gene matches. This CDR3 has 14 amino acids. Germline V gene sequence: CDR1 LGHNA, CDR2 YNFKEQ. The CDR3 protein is CASSRTGGNEKLFF. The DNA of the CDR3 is TGTGCCAGCAGCCGGACAGGGGGAAATGAAAAACTGTTTTTT.

Here the CDR3 DNA reads TGCAGCGTTGCTGACAGTGAAAAACTGTTTTTT. As protein: CSVADSEKLFF. The chain is built from TRBV29-1 and TRBJ1-4; D possibly corresponds to TRBD1 (5 bases). Germline CDR1 reads SQVTM; CDR2 reads ANQGSEA. The CDR3 loop spans 11 amino acids. V lost 4 bases and J lost 7, with 7 bases in between.

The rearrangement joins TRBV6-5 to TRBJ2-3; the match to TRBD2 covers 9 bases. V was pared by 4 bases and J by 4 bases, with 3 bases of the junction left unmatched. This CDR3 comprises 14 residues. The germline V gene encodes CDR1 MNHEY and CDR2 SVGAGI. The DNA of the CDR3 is TGTGCCAGCAGTTCCCGACTAGCGGCAGATACGCAGTATTTT. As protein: CASSSRLAADTQYF.

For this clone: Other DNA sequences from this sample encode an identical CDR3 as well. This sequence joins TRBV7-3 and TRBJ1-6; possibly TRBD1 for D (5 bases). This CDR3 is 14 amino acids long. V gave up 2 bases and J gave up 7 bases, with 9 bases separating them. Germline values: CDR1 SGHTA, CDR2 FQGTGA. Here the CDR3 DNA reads TGTGCCAGCAGCTTATCCGGACAAAATTCACCCCTCCACTTT. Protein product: CASSLSGQNSPLHF.

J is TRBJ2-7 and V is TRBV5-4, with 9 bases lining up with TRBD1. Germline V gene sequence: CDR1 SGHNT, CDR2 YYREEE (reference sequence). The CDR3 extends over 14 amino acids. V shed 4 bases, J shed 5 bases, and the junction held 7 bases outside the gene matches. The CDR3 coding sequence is TGTGCCAGCAGCCCGCCAACAGGGGGCCACGAGCAGTACTTC. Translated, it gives CASSPPTGGHEQYF. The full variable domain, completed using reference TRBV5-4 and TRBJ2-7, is ETGVTQSPTHLIKTRGQQVTLRCSSQSGHNTVSWYQQALGQGPQFIFQYYREEENGRGNFPPRFSGLQFPNYSSELNVNALELDDSALYLCASSPPTGGHEQYFGPGTRLTVT.

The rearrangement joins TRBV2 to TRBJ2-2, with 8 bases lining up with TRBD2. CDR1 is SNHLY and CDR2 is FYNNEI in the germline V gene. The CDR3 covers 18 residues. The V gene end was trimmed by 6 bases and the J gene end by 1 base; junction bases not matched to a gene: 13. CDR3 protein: CASRGGVSGVLNTGELFF. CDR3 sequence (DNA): TGTGCCAGCAGGGGTGGGGTTAGCGGGGTTTTGAACACCGGGGAGCTGTTTTTT.

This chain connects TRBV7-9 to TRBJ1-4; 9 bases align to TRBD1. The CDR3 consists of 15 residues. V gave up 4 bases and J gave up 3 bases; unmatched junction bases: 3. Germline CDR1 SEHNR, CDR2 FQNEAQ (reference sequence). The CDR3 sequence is CASSWDRASNEKLFF. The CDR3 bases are TGTGCCAGCAGCTGGGACAGGGCTTCTAATGAAAAACTGTTTTTT. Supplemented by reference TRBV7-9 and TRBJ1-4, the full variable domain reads DTGVSQNPRHKITKRGQNVTFRCDPISEHNRLYWYRQTLGQGPEFLTYFQNEAQLEKSRLLSDRFSAERPKGSFSTLEIQRTEQGDSAMYLCASSWDRASNEKLFFGSGTQLSVL.

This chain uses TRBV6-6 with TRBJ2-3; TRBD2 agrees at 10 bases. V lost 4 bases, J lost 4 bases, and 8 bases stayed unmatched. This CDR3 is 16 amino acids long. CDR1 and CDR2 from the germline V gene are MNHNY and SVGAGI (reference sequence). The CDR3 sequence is CASSFLSGGTPDTQYF. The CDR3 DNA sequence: TGTGCCAGCAGTTTTCTTAGCGGGGGGACCCCAGATACGCAGTATTTT.

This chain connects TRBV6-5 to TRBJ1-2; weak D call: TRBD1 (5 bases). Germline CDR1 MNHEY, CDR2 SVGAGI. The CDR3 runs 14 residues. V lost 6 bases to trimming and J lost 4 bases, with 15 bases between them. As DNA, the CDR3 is TGTGCCAGCAGACCAACGGACGGGGGCTATGGCTACACCTTC. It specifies CASRPTDGGYGYTF.

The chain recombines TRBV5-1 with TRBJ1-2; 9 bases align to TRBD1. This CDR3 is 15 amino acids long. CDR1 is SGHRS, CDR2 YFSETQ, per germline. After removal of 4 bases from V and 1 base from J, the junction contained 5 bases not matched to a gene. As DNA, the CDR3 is TGCGCCAGCAGCGTAGACAGGGGGGTTAACTATGGCTACACCTTC. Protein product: CASSVDRGVNYGYTF.

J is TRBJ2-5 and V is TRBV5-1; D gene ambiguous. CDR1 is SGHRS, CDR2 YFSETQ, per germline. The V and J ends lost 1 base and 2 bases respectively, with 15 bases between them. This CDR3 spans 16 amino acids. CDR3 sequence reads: CASSLSIALAQETQYF. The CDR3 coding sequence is TGCGCCAGCAGCTTGTCGATAGCACTCGCTCAAGAGACCCAGTACTTC.

CDR3 DNA: TGTGCCAGCAGTTTATCCCCGGGACAGAGTTCCTACGAGCAGTACTTC. Amino acids: CASSLSPGQSSYEQYF. V usage is TRBV27 and J usage is TRBJ2-7; 7 nucleotides match TRBD1. The CDR3 sequence is 16 residues long. Germline V gives CDR1 MNHEY, CDR2 SMNVEV (reference sequence). The J segment lost 1 base and the V segment lost 0 bases, leaving 6 bases of the junction unmatched.

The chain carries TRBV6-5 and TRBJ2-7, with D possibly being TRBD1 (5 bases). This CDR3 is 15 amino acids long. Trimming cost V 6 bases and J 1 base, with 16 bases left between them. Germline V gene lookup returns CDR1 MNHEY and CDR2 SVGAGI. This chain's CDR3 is CASSPARGPSYEQYF. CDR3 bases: TGTGCCAGCAGCCCAGCTAGGGGCCCGTCCTACGAGCAGTACTTC.

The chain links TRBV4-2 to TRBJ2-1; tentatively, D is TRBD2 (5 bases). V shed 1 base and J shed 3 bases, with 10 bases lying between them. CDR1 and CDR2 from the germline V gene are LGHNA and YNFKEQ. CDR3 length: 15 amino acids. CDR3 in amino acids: CASSQGLADYNEQFF. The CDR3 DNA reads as TGTGCCAGCAGCCAAGGCCTAGCAGACTACAATGAGCAGTTCTTC.

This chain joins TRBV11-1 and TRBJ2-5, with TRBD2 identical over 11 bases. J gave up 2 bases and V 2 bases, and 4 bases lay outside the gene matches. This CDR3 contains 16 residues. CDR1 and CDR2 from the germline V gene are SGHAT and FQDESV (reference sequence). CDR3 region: CASSLTSGGAQETQYF. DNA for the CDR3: TGTGCCAGCAGCTTAACTAGCGGGGGTGCACAAGAGACCCAGTACTTC.

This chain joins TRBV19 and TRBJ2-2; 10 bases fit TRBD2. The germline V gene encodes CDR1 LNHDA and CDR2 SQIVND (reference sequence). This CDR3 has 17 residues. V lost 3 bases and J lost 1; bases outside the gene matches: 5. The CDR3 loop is CASSMLAGGQNTGELFF. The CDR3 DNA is TGTGCCAGTAGTATGTTAGCGGGGGGCCAGAACACCGGGGAGCTGTTTTTT.

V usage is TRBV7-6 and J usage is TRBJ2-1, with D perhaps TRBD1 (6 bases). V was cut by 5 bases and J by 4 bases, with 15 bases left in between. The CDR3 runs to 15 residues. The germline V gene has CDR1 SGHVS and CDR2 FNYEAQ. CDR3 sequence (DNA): TGTGCCAGCAGCGTGTCCCCAGGGGTTTACAATGAGCAGTTCTTC. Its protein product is CASSVSPGVYNEQFF.

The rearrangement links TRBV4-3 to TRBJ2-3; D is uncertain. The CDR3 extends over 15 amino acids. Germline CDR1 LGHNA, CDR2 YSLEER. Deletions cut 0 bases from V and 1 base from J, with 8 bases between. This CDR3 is CASSQDRSGTDTQYF. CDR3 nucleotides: TGCGCCAGCAGCCAAGACAGGTCAGGCACAGATACGCAGTATTTT.

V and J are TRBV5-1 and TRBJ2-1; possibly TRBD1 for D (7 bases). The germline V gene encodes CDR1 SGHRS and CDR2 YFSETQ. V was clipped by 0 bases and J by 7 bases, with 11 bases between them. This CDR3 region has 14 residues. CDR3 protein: CASSLEGAGNEQFF. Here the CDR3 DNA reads TGCGCCAGCAGCTTGGAGGGGGCGGGGAATGAGCAGTTCTTC. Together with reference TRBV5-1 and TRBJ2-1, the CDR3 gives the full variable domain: KAGVTQTPRYLIKTRGQQVTLSCSPISGHRSVSWYQQTPGQGLQFLFEYFSETQRNKGNFPGRFSGRQFSNSRSEMNVSTLELGDSALYLCASSLEGAGNEQFFGPGTRLTVL.

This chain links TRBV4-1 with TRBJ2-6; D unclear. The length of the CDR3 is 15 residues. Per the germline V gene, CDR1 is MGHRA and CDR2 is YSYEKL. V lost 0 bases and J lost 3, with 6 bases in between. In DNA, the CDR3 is TGCGCCAGCAGCCAAGAATCGGTTGGGGCCAACGTCCTGACTTTC. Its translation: CASSQESVGANVLTF.

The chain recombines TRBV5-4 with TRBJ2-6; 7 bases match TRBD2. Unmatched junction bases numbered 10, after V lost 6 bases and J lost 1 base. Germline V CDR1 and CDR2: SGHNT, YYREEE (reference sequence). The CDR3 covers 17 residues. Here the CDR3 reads CASIQRGPASGANVLTF. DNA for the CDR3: TGTGCCAGCATTCAGCGGGGCCCGGCGTCTGGGGCCAACGTCCTGACTTTC.

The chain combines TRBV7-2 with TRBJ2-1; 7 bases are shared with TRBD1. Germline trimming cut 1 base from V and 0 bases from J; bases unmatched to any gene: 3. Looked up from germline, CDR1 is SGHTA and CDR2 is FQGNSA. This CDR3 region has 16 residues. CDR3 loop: CASSLVRDSSYNEQFF. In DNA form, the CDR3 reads TGTGCCAGCAGCTTAGTCCGGGACAGCTCCTACAATGAGCAGTTCTTC. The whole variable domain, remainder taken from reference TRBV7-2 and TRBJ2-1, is GAGVSQSPSNKVTEKGKDVELRCDPISGHTALYWYRQSLGQGLEFLIYFQGNSAPDKSGLPSDRFSAERTGGSVSTLTIQRTQQEDSAVYLCASSLVRDSSYNEQFFGPGTRLTVL.